The 30 T cell receptor beta chains listed next were all sequenced from one sample in a study of beta chain features in type 1 diabetes (dated by TCRdb to between 2018 and 2020). Libraries came from the immunoSEQ multiplex PCR assay. The entire isolated RNA was reverse transcribed using the High Capacity cDNA Reverse Transcription Kit, and thus expressed TCRB transcripts were sequenced. In its TCRdb copy, this immuneACCESS table keeps in-frame sequences only and misses some clones. Where compared with another copy, unresolved V genes explain less than half of these, and the others have no known cause. In all, the sample holds hundreds of thousands of clones, and roughly 13% of those were seen once. In total, the top ten clones hold around 0.04% of the sample. The paper as a whole reports these results and caveats: A moderate but significant shortening of TCRB CDR3 length was observed in type 1 diabetes patients in all four CD4+ subsets.

These receptors have no identified antigens. Sequenced material: naive CD4+ T cells from blood. This sample's cell subset or site label indicates: true naive CD4+ T cells. Source of these receptors: a man aged 18 to 30 with type 1 diabetes.

V usage is TRBV27 and J usage is TRBJ1-2; no clear D. The V and J ends lost 7 bases and 6 bases respectively, with 18 bases between them. The length of the CDR3 is 14 residues. Germline V gene lookup returns CDR1 MNHEY and CDR2 SMNVEV (reference sequence). The chain's CDR3 is CASKVEGGVNGYTF. CDR3 DNA sequence: TGTGCCAGCAAAGTAGAGGGAGGAGTCAATGGCTACACCTTC.

The chain recombines TRBV29-1 with TRBJ2-2, with D perhaps matching TRBD1 (6 bases). The CDR3 runs to 13 residues. CDR1 is SQVTM, CDR2 ANQGSEA, per germline. V lost 6 bases to trimming and J lost 6 bases, with 14 bases between them. CDR3 protein: CSVRMQGSGELFF. CDR3 coding DNA: TGCAGCGTCCGGATGCAGGGGTCCGGGGAGCTGTTTTTT.

The V call is TRBV7-2, the J call TRBJ1-5; D is uncertain. The germline V gene has CDR1 SGHTA and CDR2 FQGNSA. V lost 4 bases and J lost 3, with 13 bases in between. The CDR3 runs to 15 residues. The CDR3 DNA reads TGTGCCAGCAGCTCTCGAGGAGGTTCCAATCAGCCCCAGCATTTT. It specifies CASSSRGGSNQPQHF.

The chain is built from TRBV19 and TRBJ2-3, with D possibly called TRBD1 or TRBD2 (5 bases each). The germline V gene encodes CDR1 LNHDA and CDR2 SQIVND (reference sequence). Trimming removed 1 base at V and 6 bases at J, with 17 bases between. The CDR3 has 16 residues. CDR3 region: CASSIGGISPGDTQYF. In DNA form, the CDR3 reads TGTGCCAGTAGTATAGGGGGGATCTCACCAGGGGATACGCAGTATTTT.

The chain employs TRBV6-5 and TRBJ1-1, with unresolved D. Trimming shortened V by 6 bases and J by 6 bases, and 17 bases separated the two germline ends. Germline loops: CDR1 MNHEY, CDR2 SVGAGI. The CDR3 has 14 amino acids. CDR3 in amino acids: CASSPTGWAPEAFF. The CDR3, as DNA: TGTGCCAGCAGCCCTACCGGCTGGGCCCCTGAAGCTTTCTTT.

The chain is built from TRBV27 and TRBJ1-2, with a possible D match to TRBD1 (5 bases). Germline-derived CDR1 and CDR2 are MNHEY and SMNVEV (reference sequence). V lost 4 bases and J lost 6, with 9 bases in between. The CDR3 is made up of 12 amino acids. This chain's CDR3 is CASSSIRDGYTF. CDR3 in DNA: TGTGCCAGCAGTTCGATCAGGGATGGCTACACCTTC.

The rearrangement joins TRBV4-3 to TRBJ1-1; D remains unclear. In germline, CDR1 is LGHNA, CDR2 YSLEER. The CDR3 has 14 residues. The ends were cut back, 0 bases at V and 9 bases at J, with 14 bases in the middle. The CDR3 here is CASSQESTPVKAFF. The CDR3 bases are TGCGCCAGCAGCCAAGAATCCACCCCCGTGAAAGCTTTCTTT.

The sample holds a few counts of this clone. The J gene is TRBJ1-6, the V gene TRBV7-8; D not resolved. From germline, CDR1 is SGHVS and CDR2 FQNEAQ. CDR3 length: 16 residues. The V end lost 1 base, the J end lost 8 bases, and 15 bases lay between the germline ends. CDR3: CASSLGNLWADSPLHF. CDR3 nucleotide sequence: TGTGCCAGCAGCTTAGGAAACTTGTGGGCGGATTCACCCCTCCACTTT.

The DNA for the CDR3 is TGCGCCAGCAAGGAGGGGGGCGATCAGCCCCAGCATTTT. This sequence encodes CASKEGGDQPQHF. V and J are TRBV5-1 and TRBJ1-5, with D possibly being TRBD1 (6 bases). This CDR3 spans 13 amino acids. Looked up from germline, CDR1 is SGHRS and CDR2 is YFSETQ. V was cut by 6 bases and J by 5 bases, with 12 bases left in between.

The chain combines TRBV11-2 with TRBJ2-4, with D possibly matching TRBD2 (5 bases). Germline CDR1 and CDR2: SGHAT and FQNNGV. This CDR3 spans 13 amino acids. V lost 7 bases to trimming and J lost 7 bases, with 14 bases between them. CDR3 sequence: CASTPARENIQYF. The CDR3 DNA is TGTGCCAGCACCCCGGCGAGGGAGAACATTCAGTACTTC.

The chain is built from TRBV11-2 and TRBJ1-1, with unresolved D. Trimming pared 5 bases from V and 7 bases from J, leaving 14 bases between. This CDR3 is built from 13 residues. The germline gives CDR1 SGHAT, CDR2 FQNNGV. The CDR3 region is CASSRLLVGEAFF. As DNA, the CDR3 is TGTGCCAGCAGCAGACTCCTGGTGGGTGAAGCTTTCTTT.

The V gene is TRBV14, the J gene TRBJ2-2, with D possibly matching TRBD1 (5 bases). CDR1 is SGHDN, CDR2 FVKESK, per germline. V lost 5 bases, J lost 1 base, and 5 bases lay in between. This CDR3 spans 13 amino acids. DNA of the CDR3: TGTGCCAGCAGCGACAGGAACACCGGGGAGCTGTTTTTT. Translation gives CASSDRNTGELFF.

The chain links TRBV4-1 to TRBJ2-7; D ambiguous. V was cut by 1 base and J by 5 bases, with 9 bases left in between. Germline lookup yields CDR1 MGHRA and CDR2 YSYEKL. The CDR3 spans 13 residues. The CDR3 region has the DNA TGCGCCAGCAGCCAAGGCGGTGCGGACGAGCAGTACTTC. It yields the protein CASSQGGADEQYF.

The chain carries TRBV6-6 and TRBJ2-2; D uncertain. Trimming removed 6 bases at V and 5 bases at J, with 13 bases between. CDR3 size: 14 residues. CDR1 MNHNY and CDR2 SVGAGI come from the germline V gene (reference sequence). This CDR3 reads CASRSRVGTGELFF. The CDR3 DNA reads as TGTGCCAGCAGGTCTCGGGTGGGGACCGGGGAGCTGTTTTTT.

This clone has a handful of counts. The J gene is TRBJ2-1, the V gene TRBV25-1, with 7 bases aligning to TRBD2. V lost 4 bases and J lost 7; bases outside the gene matches: 7. From germline, CDR1 is MGHDK and CDR2 SYGVNS. The CDR3 totals 14 residues. CDR3 in amino acids: CASSGWEGLNEQFF. The CDR3 DNA is TGTGCCAGCAGTGGATGGGAGGGCCTTAATGAGCAGTTCTTC.

The sample holds a few counts of this clone. V and J are TRBV20-1 and TRBJ1-2, with a possible D match to TRBD1 (6 bases). Deletions cut 6 bases from V and 6 bases from J, with 11 bases between. Per germline, CDR1 DFQATT and CDR2 SNEGSKA (reference sequence). The CDR3 is made up of 11 amino acids. The CDR3 sequence is CSATGYNGYTF. The CDR3 DNA sequence: TGCAGTGCCACAGGGTACAATGGCTACACCTTC.

This clone was picked up a small number of times. The chain carries TRBV28 and TRBJ2-5; D might be TRBD1 or TRBD2, each matching 5 bases. CDR3 length: 13 amino acids. V was cut by 7 bases and J by 5 bases, with 14 bases left in between. The germline gives CDR1 MDHEN, CDR2 SYDVKM. The CDR3 DNA reads TGTGCCAGCATGCCTCCGGGGCGTGAGACCCAGTACTTC. This encodes CASMPPGRETQYF.

V gene TRBV5-1 combines with J gene TRBJ2-1, with 11 bases lining up with TRBD2. This CDR3 region has 18 residues. J was trimmed by 0 bases and V by 3 bases; bases with no gene match: 8. The germline CDR1 and CDR2 sequences are SGHRS and YFSETQ. The CDR3 region has the DNA TGCGCCAGCAGCTCGGCCGGGACTAGCGGATCCTCCTACAATGAGCAGTTCTTC. This sequence encodes CASSSAGTSGSSYNEQFF.

This clone was counted a few times. The chain carries TRBV14 and TRBJ1-1; weak D call: TRBD1 (5 bases). The germline V gene has CDR1 SGHDN and CDR2 FVKESK. CDR3 length: 13 amino acids. The V gene lost 7 bases and the J gene lost 0 bases, with 9 bases spanning the gap. The CDR3: CASNRYMNTEAFF. Here the CDR3 DNA reads TGTGCCAGCAACAGGTACATGAACACTGAAGCTTTCTTT.

This clone was observed a few times. The genes are TRBV30 and TRBJ1-3, with D possibly TRBD1 on 5 matching bases. CDR3 length equals 16 residues. V lost 4 bases and J lost 6, with 22 bases in between. Germline CDR1 and CDR2: GTSNPN and SVGIG (reference sequence). The CDR3 loop is CAWIPERGFPLNTIYF. The CDR3, as DNA: TGTGCCTGGATCCCGGAGAGGGGCTTCCCCCTAAACACCATATATTTT.

On this clone: The identical CDR3 is also encoded by other nucleotide sequences in the sample. V and J are TRBV13 and TRBJ2-3, with D hard to call. Germline assignment: CDR1 PRHDT and CDR2 FYEKMQ (reference sequence). CDR3 length: 12 amino acids. Trimming removed 3 bases at V and 6 bases at J, with 7 bases between. The CDR3 reads CASSLGADTQYF. In DNA form, the CDR3 reads TGTGCCAGCAGCTTGGGTGCGGATACGCAGTATTTT.

This chain uses TRBV30 with TRBJ2-1; 11 bases fit TRBD2. Germline V lookup: CDR1 GTSNPN, CDR2 SVGIG (reference sequence). The CDR3 sequence is 17 residues long. Trimming removed 2 bases from V and 0 bases from J; junction bases left unmatched: 6. CDR3 region: CAWSILGTSGSYNEQFF. DNA for the CDR3: TGTGCCTGGAGTATCCTAGGGACTAGCGGCTCCTACAATGAGCAGTTCTTC.

This chain links TRBV19 with TRBJ2-3; weak D call: TRBD1 (6 bases). Trimming shortened V by 5 bases and J by 2 bases, and 8 bases separated the two germline ends. CDR3 length: 13 residues. From germline, CDR1 is LNHDA and CDR2 SQIVND (reference sequence). CDR3 in DNA: TGTGCCAGTAGTGACAGGCTCACAGATACGCAGTATTTT. This translates into CASSDRLTDTQYF.

Comment on this clone: The same CDR3 arises from other DNA sequences in this sample as well. The gene calls are TRBV7-9 and TRBJ2-5; TRBD2 might be the D (6 bases). This CDR3 contains 13 residues. Germline CDR1 SEHNR, CDR2 FQNEAQ (reference sequence). Trimming removed 4 bases from V and 5 bases from J, with 11 bases in between. As DNA, the CDR3 is TGTGCCAGCAGCTCCTCTGGGGGGGAGACCCAGTACTTC. It is translated as CASSSSGGETQYF. The full variable domain, in which reference TRBV7-9 and TRBJ2-5 provide the parts outside the CDR3, is DTGVSQNPRHKITKRGQNVTFRCDPISEHNRLYWYRQTLGQGPEFLTYFQNEAQLEKSRLLSDRFSAERPKGSFSTLEIQRTEQGDSAMYLCASSSSGGETQYFGPGTRLLVL.

This chain uses TRBV10-3 with TRBJ2-6, with TRBD1 matching over 8 bases. The junction had 11 bases not matched to a gene; V was cut back by 6 bases and J by 4 bases. The germline CDR1 and CDR2 sequences are ENHRY and SYGVKD. This CDR3 has 17 amino acids. This CDR3 reads CAIRGQGATSGANVLTF. DNA of the CDR3: TGTGCCATCAGAGGCCAGGGGGCTACTTCGGGGGCCAACGTCCTGACTTTC.

As to this clone: Other DNA sequences in this specimen translate into the identical CDR3. This chain connects TRBV7-2 to TRBJ2-7, with 8 bases matching TRBD1. J lost 3 bases, V lost 3 bases, and 4 bases had no gene match. Germline V CDR1 and CDR2: SGHTA, FQGNSA. CDR3 length equals 14 residues. This CDR3 reads CASSLAGGLYEQYF. As DNA, the CDR3 is TGTGCCAGCAGCTTGGCAGGGGGCCTCTACGAGCAGTACTTC.

The CDR3 region has the DNA TGCGCCAGCAGCCAAGATGGACAGACCTCTGGGGCCAACGTCCTGACTTTC. Residues: CASSQDGQTSGANVLTF. The V and J genes are TRBV4-1 and TRBJ2-6, with D possibly matching TRBD1 (6 bases). Germline V lookup: CDR1 MGHRA, CDR2 YSYEKL. The CDR3 length is 17 residues. Trimming left V 0 bases short and J 0 bases short, with 9 bases between.

This clone has a handful of counts. This chain joins TRBV7-9 and TRBJ1-2; tentatively, D is TRBD1 (5 bases). V gave up 5 bases and J gave up 4 bases, with 17 bases separating them. Germline assignment: CDR1 SEHNR and CDR2 FQNEAQ (reference sequence). This CDR3 region has 15 residues. CDR3 in DNA: TGTGCCAGCAGCGTAATAGGGGACCCCGTCTATGGCTACACCTTC. Translated, it gives CASSVIGDPVYGYTF.

The rearrangement links TRBV30 to TRBJ1-2, with no clear D. Trimming stripped 3 bases from V and 4 bases from J, with 15 bases between. Germline CDR1 GTSNPN, CDR2 SVGIG (reference sequence). The CDR3 is made up of 14 amino acids. The CDR3 sequence is CAWSRPGPLYGYTF. For the CDR3, the DNA is TGTGCCTGGAGCCGACCAGGACCTCTCTATGGCTACACCTTC.

The V call is TRBV6-4, the J call TRBJ2-2; the D is unclear. The CDR3 contains 14 residues. Trimming took 4 bases from V and 3 from J, leaving 9 bases between them. Germline CDR1 is MRHNA and CDR2 is SNTAGT. The CDR3 DNA is TGTGCCAGCAGTGTCCTATTAGACACCGGGGAGCTGTTTTTT. Its translation is CASSVLLDTGELFF.